Sequencing of this T cell receptor beta chain was carried out in a study of T cells after yellow fever vaccination. At the level of the study: Low-cell-number fractions underwent preparation using SMART-Seq v4 Ultra Low Input. Whole-study results and caveats: Once the booster was given, most primary-vaccination clones reappeared, at about 96% for CD4 and roughly 86% for CD8. Abundant clonotypes from the bulk population could contaminate FACS-sorted repertoires.

MiXCR was run by TCRdb on the 5' RACE reads, yielding one entry per CDR3 protein. The repertoire holds some 340,000 distinct CDR3 sequences, with roughly 4% as singletons. Per germline, CDR1 SGHDT and CDR2 YYEEEE. CDR3 length: 14 amino acids. Trimming stripped 0 bases from V and 5 bases from J, with 8 bases between. This clonotype was picked up a small number of times. Its antigen is not known. The clonotype originates from a man in his late teens or twenties who received the YFV17D yellow fever vaccine. The rearrangement joins TRBV5-6 to TRBJ2-2; the D is unclear. This material consisted of PBMCs, taken 5 days after the yellow fever booster vaccination. CDR3 nucleotide sequence: TGTGCCAGCAGCTTGGGGACGGGTACCGGGGAGCTGTTTTTT. It translates to CASSLGTGTGELFF.